Below are 13 T cell receptor beta chains sequenced from a single sample in a study of T cell changes during pregnancy in multiple sclerosis. Libraries were prepared by immunoSEQ multiplex PCR; TCRdb keeps only in-frame clonotypes and omits some of them. The sample consists of about 98,000 clones, 92% of them appearing once. This sample comprised peripheral blood, obtained after pregnancy. The receptors here all came from a female donor in good health, enrolled as a control in a pregnancy study.

V and J are TRBV7-9 and TRBJ1-2; TRBD1 agrees at 10 bases. This CDR3 comprises 17 residues. J was trimmed by 4 bases and V by 5 bases; bases with no gene match: 13. In germline, CDR1 is SEHNR, CDR2 FQNEAQ (reference sequence). The CDR3 region is CASSAGQGSGSSYGYTF. The CDR3 DNA reads as TGTGCCAGCAGCGCGGGACAGGGGTCGGGTAGCAGCTATGGCTACACCTTC.

The CDR3 loop is CASSPEAGPNNEQFF. DNA for the CDR3: TGTGCCAGCAGCCCGGAGGCGGGCCCTAACAATGAGCAGTTCTTC. The chain links TRBV9 to TRBJ2-1, with D maybe TRBD2 (5 bases). From germline, CDR1 is SGDLS and CDR2 YYNGEE. The CDR3 is made up of 15 amino acids. V lost 4 bases, J lost 5 bases, and 16 bases lay in between.

The chain employs TRBV7-9 and TRBJ2-7; the match to TRBD1 covers 10 bases. V lost 6 bases to trimming and J lost 2 bases; unmatched junction nucleotides: 7. This CDR3 spans 15 amino acids. Germline CDR1 SEHNR, CDR2 FQNEAQ (reference sequence). The CDR3 sequence: CASRPGTGAAYEQYF. The CDR3 nucleotides read TGTGCCAGCAGACCCGGGACAGGGGCCGCCTACGAGCAGTACTTC.

This clone was seen a single time. The V call is TRBV19, the J call TRBJ1-4; maybe TRBD1 (5 bases). The germline gives CDR1 LNHDA, CDR2 SQIVND (reference sequence). V was cut by 5 bases and J by 8 bases, with 15 bases left in between. The CDR3 runs to 14 residues. The CDR3 DNA follows: TGTGCCAGTAGTCCAGGGCTGCTTAGCGAAAAACTGTTTTTT. Translated: CASSPGLLSEKLFF.

V and J are TRBV2 and TRBJ2-1; 12 nucleotides match TRBD2. The CDR3 runs to 15 residues. The germline CDR1 and CDR2 sequences are SNHLY and FYNNEI. V lost 6 bases and J lost 7; bases outside the gene matches: 7. CDR3 bases: TGTGCCAGCAGGAAGACTAGCGGGGGCTCGAATGAGCAGTTCTTC. It specifies CASRKTSGGSNEQFF. Drawing the rest from reference TRBV2 and TRBJ2-1, the complete variable domain is EPEVTQTPSHQVTQMGQEVILRCVPISNHLYFYWYRQILGQKVEFLVSFYNNEISEKSEIFDDQFSVERPDGSNFTLKIRSTKLEDSAMYFCASRKTSGGSNEQFFGPGTRLTVL.

This clone was observed a single time. CDR3 nucleotide sequence: TGTGCCAGCAGCCAAGGTCCAGACTCGAACACTGAAGCTTTCTTT. It is translated as CASSQGPDSNTEAFF. The rearrangement joins TRBV4-2 to TRBJ1-1; no reliable D call. From germline, CDR1 is LGHNA and CDR2 YNFKEQ. Trimming left V 1 base short and J 1 base short, with 10 bases between. This CDR3 comprises 15 residues.

The chain couples TRBV6-6 to TRBJ2-5; TRBD2 agrees at 8 bases. The germline CDR1 and CDR2 sequences are MNHNY and SVGAGI (reference sequence). The CDR3 runs to 13 residues. V trimming: 4 bases; J trimming: 5 bases; junction bases outside the gene matches: 3. As DNA, the CDR3 is TGTGCCAGCAGTTTCGCGGGAGGCGAGACCCAGTACTTC. Its translation: CASSFAGGETQYF.

J is TRBJ1-2 and V is TRBV27; 8 bases are shared with TRBD1. CDR3 size: 14 residues. Germline trimming cut 4 bases from V and 6 bases from J; bases unmatched to any gene: 7. Per germline, CDR1 MNHEY and CDR2 SMNVEV (reference sequence). The CDR3 DNA sequence: TGTGCCAGCAGTTCAAGAGGACAGGGTCATGGCTACACCTTC. It codes for CASSSRGQGHGYTF.

V usage is TRBV7-3 and J usage is TRBJ2-5; maybe TRBD2 (5 bases). V lost 6 bases, J lost 5 bases, and 19 bases lay in between. This CDR3 has 15 residues. Germline CDR1 is SGHTA and CDR2 is FQGTGA. CDR3 DNA sequence: TGTGCCAGCAGTCTTACGGCTTCCTCGGGGGAGACCCAGTACTTC. Translating gives CASSLTASSGETQYF.

The CDR3 loop reads CASSLTQGLTDTQYF. The DNA for the CDR3 is TGTGCCAGCAGCTTAACTCAGGGATTGACAGATACGCAGTATTTT. The V call is TRBV7-9, the J call TRBJ2-3; possible D gene TRBD1, 5 bases. There are 15 residues in the CDR3. Germline V gene sequence: CDR1 SEHNR, CDR2 FQNEAQ (reference sequence). V was cut by 2 bases and J by 3 bases, with 12 bases left in between.

The rearrangement joins TRBV19 to TRBJ2-7; 7 bases are a match to TRBD2. With 9 bases clipped from V and 5 bases from J, the junction kept 13 bases outside the gene matches. CDR3 length: 14 amino acids. Germline V CDR1 and CDR2: LNHDA, SQIVND (reference sequence). Written as DNA, the CDR3 is TGTGCCAGCGGAACCGGGACTACGATCCACGAGCAGTACTTC. Translated, it gives CASGTGTTIHEQYF.

This clone came up once. The chain joins TRBV5-6 to TRBJ1-5, with a possible D match to TRBD1 (5 bases). The CDR3 has 15 residues. Germline V gives CDR1 SGHDT, CDR2 YYEEEE. V dropped 4 bases and J dropped 0 bases, with 11 bases sitting between them. DNA for the CDR3: TGTGCCAGCAGCCCTGGGGGGGATAGCAATCAGCCCCAGCATTTT. Translation: CASSPGGDSNQPQHF.

The rearrangement joins TRBV6-4 to TRBJ1-1; D is perhaps TRBD1 (5 bases). The CDR3 spans 14 residues. Trimming removed 3 bases at V and 1 base at J, with 9 bases between. CDR1 and CDR2 (germline): MRHNA, SNTAGT. The CDR3 sequence: CASSEGQGNTEAFF. The CDR3 coding sequence is TGTGCCAGCAGTGAAGGCCAGGGGAACACTGAAGCTTTCTTT.